This T cell receptor beta chain originates from a study of blood T cell repertoires in COVID-19 (dated by TCRdb to the early 2020s). Turning to the overall study: Collaborator samples came from the United States, Italy and Spain and covered acute and convalescent phases of COVID-19. The prospective study material was composed of cDNA or gDNA derived from T cells, B-cell-depleted T cells, or PBMCs. Deeply sampled blood TCRbeta repertoires from subjects exposed to, actively infected with, or recovered from COVID-19 were included in the dataset. The repertoires were released in a freely available public database meant as a resource for research on the immune response to SARS-CoV-2. Samples were obtained from the ongoing ImmuneRACE study (first 160 participants) and from some 1,200 subjects provided by 6 global collaborators. The sample metadata nearly always contained a de-identified subject ID, COVID-19 status, age in years and sex. Where available, HLA class I and class II types were obtained from metadata supplied by the sample provider rather than from assay-based typing. The paper's findings and limits, for the study overall: The amount of clinical and demographic metadata varied by source and participant and was provided uncurated.

V and J are truncated by 4 bases and 6 bases respectively, leaving an intervening sequence of 14 bases. The CDR3 starts with the cysteine, ends with the phenylalanine, and has 13 residues. Left in the record is the CDR3 DNA by itself, 39 bases read in frame from the first base. CDR1 and CDR2 were assigned from the germline V gene as SGDLS and YYNGEE. With regard to this clone: It has no known antigen specificity. Per-base qualities were not stored, and no clone one base away is much larger.

Each collaborating institution followed its own protocols to collect whole blood in K2EDTA tubes. For TCRbeta analysis, collaborator samples were shipped as frozen whole blood, as isolated PBMCs, or as DNA extracted from either sample type. TCRbeta CDR3 regions were amplified from genomic DNA by means of the immunoSEQ Assay, a bias-controlled multiplex PCR. The study's processing was this. The number of nucleated cells in each sample was estimated by amplification of reference gene primers within the assay. Sequence reads were collapsed and filtered to measure the absolute abundance of every unique TCRbeta CDR3 rearrangement. For each sample, productive Simpson clonality was calculated as the square root of Simpson's diversity index across productive rearrangements. This is the immuneACCESS table as TCRdb keeps it, with only in-frame sequences that have V and J called. A part of the clones is gone; compared with another copy, unresolved V genes explain less than half, and the rest is unexplained. V and J calls and clone size are given by that table; D and trimming were obtained from the DNA. Recorded for this sample are hundreds of thousands of clones; 86% of them occurred a single time. The ten top clones hold approximately 1.4% of the sample.

The rearranged chain carries TRBV9 and TRBJ2-7, with the identity of the D gene unclear. This clonotype originated in a woman aged 25 to 39 with active or convalescent COVID-19. The specimen was peripheral blood. At the DNA level, the sequence is TGTGCCAGCAGCCCACCCCGGTCCGCCGAGCAGTACTTC. It codes for CASSPPRSAEQYF.